This T cell receptor (beta chain) was sequenced during a study of cytomegalovirus exposure and HLA in healthy donors. 13 Jbeta primers and 60 Vbeta primers were used for the PCR. Profiling relied on immunoSEQ multiplex PCR, and the TCRdb table lists in-frame clones only, not all of them. Here the sample spans 200,000 to 250,000 clones, 70% to 90% being singletons. The sequenced material came from PBMCs. The clonotype originates from a woman in her fifties or sixties in good health and CMV-seropositive.

For the CDR3, the DNA is TGTGCCAGCAGCCTCGGAGACTTCTATGGCTACACCTTC. Protein product: CASSLGDFYGYTF. V gene TRBV7-6 combines with J gene TRBJ1-2; D gene ambiguous. The CDR3 spans 13 residues. Germline loops: CDR1 SGHVS, CDR2 FNYEAQ. V lost 5 bases to trimming and J lost 4 bases, with 11 bases between them. Drawing the rest from reference TRBV7-6 and TRBJ1-2, the complete variable domain is GAGVSQSPRYKVTKRGQDVALRCDPISGHVSLYWYRQALGQGPEFLTYFNYEAQQDKSGLPNDRFSAERPEGSISTLTIQRTEQRDSAMYRCASSLGDFYGYTFGSGTRLTVV.